Here is one T cell receptor beta chain with its context. Its antigen is still unknown. Germline CDR1 is SGHKS and CDR2 is YYEKEE (reference sequence). The CDR3 has 13 residues. V was clipped by 0 bases and J by 6 bases, with 10 bases between them. TCRdb keeps only in-frame clones here, not all; method: immunoSEQ multiplex PCR. In the table there are around 320,000 clones, around 85% of which are singletons. The data stem from a study of Ad26.COV2.S vaccination and SARS-CoV-2 variants. Study overall: Donor was in the COV1001 Ad26.COV2.S trial arm.

Points from the study as a whole: Placebo recipients showed lower spike-specific TCR breadth than vaccinees. Vaccinees and placebo recipients showed similar non-spike TCR breadth. Post-vaccination breadth of spike-specific CD8+ and CD4+ T cell responses was reportedly substantial.

As to treatment: around 19 received Ad26.COV2.S at low or high dose, single or two shots; about 5 received placebo; per-sample allocation not given. On day 63 after the first injection, vaccine and placebo recipients gave samples. The TCR comes from a person aged 18-65 years who received the Ad26.COV2.S COVID-19 vaccine or a placebo. Sequenced here: peripheral blood, sampled in a trial of Ad26.COV2.S vaccine versus placebo. The genes are TRBV5-5 and TRBJ2-7; D is ambiguous. CDR3: CASSLVGFSEQYF. The CDR3 nucleotides read TGTGCCAGCAGCTTGGTGGGGTTCAGCGAGCAGTACTTC. The full variable domain, with the rest looked up from reference TRBV5-5 and TRBJ2-7, is DAGVTQSPTHLIKTRGQQVTLRCSPISGHKSVSWYQQVLGQGPQFIFQYYEKEERGRGNFPDRFSARQFPNYSSELNVNALLLGDSALYLCASSLVGFSEQYFGPGTRLTVT.